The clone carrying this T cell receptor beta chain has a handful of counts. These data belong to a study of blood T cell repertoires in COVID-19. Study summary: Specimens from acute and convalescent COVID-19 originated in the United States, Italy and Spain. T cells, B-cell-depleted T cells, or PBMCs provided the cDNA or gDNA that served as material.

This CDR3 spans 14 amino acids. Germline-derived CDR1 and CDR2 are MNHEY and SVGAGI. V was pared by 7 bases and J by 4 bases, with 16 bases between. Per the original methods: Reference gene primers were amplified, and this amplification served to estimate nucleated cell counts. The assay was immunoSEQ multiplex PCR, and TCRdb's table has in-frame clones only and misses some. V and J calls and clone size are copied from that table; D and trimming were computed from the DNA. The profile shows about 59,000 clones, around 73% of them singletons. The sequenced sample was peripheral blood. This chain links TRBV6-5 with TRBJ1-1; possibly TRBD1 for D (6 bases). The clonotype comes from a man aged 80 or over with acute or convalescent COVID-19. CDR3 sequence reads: CASKPGELSTEAFF. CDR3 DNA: TGTGCCAGCAAACCAGGGGAATTAAGCACTGAAGCTTTCTTT.